The source of this T cell receptor beta chain is a study of long-term antiretroviral therapy in people with HIV. Study-level information: Collection of the earliest samples took place about a decade ahead of the 2015 immediate-ART recommendation. General study points: Post-ART samples showed increased diversity that remained below transplant donor control levels.

Germline values: CDR1 LGHNA, CDR2 YSLEER. Trimming took 0 bases from V and 2 from J, leaving 13 bases between them. The CDR3 extends over 16 amino acids. Points on this clone: Its matching antigen is unknown.

The assay, immunoSEQ v3.0, was run at survey level. Clones were read by immunoSEQ multiplex PCR, and TCRdb kept only the in-frame ones, dropping some. The sample lists 30,000 to 35,000 clones, around 94% occurring once. The sequence was collected from a woman aged 50 to 60 with HIV. The specimen was unsorted PBMCs, collected about 5.1 years after starting antiretroviral therapy. The chain combines TRBV4-3 with TRBJ1-2; D ambiguous. The CDR3 sequence is CASSQDLGFSNYGYTF. In DNA form, the CDR3 reads TGCGCCAGCAGCCAAGATCTGGGATTCTCCAACTATGGCTACACCTTC.